This is a list of T cell receptor beta chains from one sample in a study of cytomegalovirus exposure and HLA in healthy donors. The protocol was immunoSEQ multiplex PCR, while the TCRdb copy is restricted to in-frame clones and leaves out a portion. The table shows fewer than 200,000 clones, with around 79% occurring only once. The sequenced sample consisted of PBMCs. These receptors all stem from a woman in her thirties or forties in good health and CMV-seropositive. Each CDR3 is given with its conserved first and last residue. D genes are given only for firm matches. Clone size is stated in some rows and not others, as once, few, many or a class when expanded.

d_call	clone_size	v_call	j_call	cdr3_nt	cdr3_aa
.	.	TRBV28	TRBJ1-6	TGTGCCAGCAGTTTAGGGACACCTCATTCACCCCTCCACTTT	CASSLGTPHSPLHF
.	.	TRBV28	TRBJ2-7	TGTGCCAGCTCGGCCCCCCGGGGGGCAGACTACGAGCAGTACTTC	CASSAPRGADYEQYF
.	.	TRBV19	TRBJ1-1	TGTGCCAGCCGCAAACAGGGTATCATGAACACTGAAGCTTTCTTT	CASRKQGIMNTEAFF
TRBD1	.	TRBV4-2	TRBJ1-1	TGTGCCAGCAGCCAAGGGGGACAGGGGAACACTGAAGCTTTCTTT	CASSQGGQGNTEAFF
.	.	TRBV27	TRBJ1-2	TGTGCCAGCAGATCCACTTGGGGGGGCTCAGATGGCTACACCTTC	CASRSTWGGSDGYTF
.	few	TRBV30	TRBJ2-7	TGTGCCTGGAGTTTACAGGGTAACGAGCAGTACTTC	CAWSLQGNEQYF
.	few	TRBV25-1	TRBJ1-1	TGTGCCAGCAGTAGGGGCACTGAAGCTTTCTTT	CASSRGTEAFF
TRBD2	.	TRBV29-1	TRBJ2-7	TGCAGCGTTACATCGACTAGCGGCTCCTACGAGCAGTACTTC	CSVTSTSGSYEQYF
.	.	TRBV11-2	TRBJ2-3	TGTGCCAGCAGCTTGGGACTTTCCACAGATACGCAGTATTTT	CASSLGLSTDTQYF
TRBD2	.	TRBV19	TRBJ2-7	TGTGCCAGTAGTATATCGAACGCGGGGGGGTACGAGCAGTACTTC	CASSISNAGGYEQYF
TRBD1	.	TRBV5-6	TRBJ2-3	TGTGCCAGCAGTCAACGTAATACAGGGGAACAAGATACGCAGTATTTT	CASSQRNTGEQDTQYF
.	.	TRBV19	TRBJ1-2	TGTGCCAGTAGCCTGGACCGGGCCCAGGGTAACCATGGCTACACCTTC	CASSLDRAQGNHGYTF
.	.	TRBV5-1	TRBJ2-3	TGCGCCAGCAGCTTGGATCTTAGGGGGGGGGCCTCAGATACGCAGTATTTT	CASSLDLRGGASDTQYF
.	few	TRBV29-1	TRBJ1-1	TGCAGCGTAGCGGGCCGGTTCGAGAACACTGAAGCTTTCTTT	CSVAGRFENTEAFF
TRBD2	once	TRBV14	TRBJ2-3	TGTGCCAGTTCGCAGGGAGGGTGGACAGATACGCAGTATTTT	CASSQGGWTDTQYF
TRBD1	.	TRBV30	TRBJ2-5	TGTGCCTGGAGTAAAAGGGGGCTTCCTAAAGAGACCCAGTACTTC	CAWSKRGLPKETQYF
TRBD1	.	TRBV6-5	TRBJ2-7	TGTGCCAGCAGGGGGACAGGGGGAACCTCCTACGAGCAGTACTTC	CASRGTGGTSYEQYF
TRBD1	.	TRBV7-9	TRBJ2-7	TGTGCCAGCACCCAAACAGGGGCTCCTGACGAGCAGTACTTC	CASTQTGAPDEQYF
.	.	TRBV6-5	TRBJ1-5	TGTGCCAGCAGTCCCAGGGGTCAGCCCCAGCATTTT	CASSPRGQPQHF
.	.	TRBV7-8	TRBJ2-6	TGTGCCAGCAGCTTCGGTAGCTCTGGGGCCAACGTCCTGACTTTC	CASSFGSSGANVLTF
.	once	TRBV2	TRBJ1-5	TGTGCCAGCAGTGCCCAGAATCAGCCCCAGCATTTT	CASSAQNQPQHF
.	.	TRBV5-4	TRBJ1-6	TGTGCCAGCAGCCCAAGCCGGGTTAATTCACCCCTCCACTTT	CASSPSRVNSPLHF